This T cell receptor beta chain was observed in a study of shared clonotypes between healthy human individuals (dated by TCRdb to the early 2020s). In the study overall: The cohort comprised a couple of women and a few men aged 18 to 49 years. Per donor, three plates each were used for CD4 naive and CD4 memory, two for CD8 naive, and one for CD8 memory. Per donor, leukapheresis produced somewhere between about 0.9 and 9.5 billion PBMCs. Different laboratories and diverse techniques were used to prepare libraries and sequence TCR repertoires, to increase sequencing depth and limit assay-specific biases. To estimate repertoire size and how much clonotype sharing occurs between individuals, the study deeply sequenced the blood TCR repertoires of about five healthy adults. The paper as a whole reports these results and caveats: The genetic and exposure-history diversity represented was limited by the small number of donors. Larger estimated clonotype richness was generally found for naive subsets than for memory subsets. Sampling was limited to blood, and TCR repertoires in tissue likely differ from TCR repertoires in blood. Across a handful of donors, 4.5% to 6.5% of naive CD4, more than 3% of naive CD8, around 2.1% of memory CD4, and approximately 0.4% of memory CD8 clonotypes were shared. Compared with non-shared clonotypes, the clonotypes found in all four sorted-subset donors had higher generation probabilities. Rarefaction of sorted-subset datasets indicated incomplete sequencing despite the large sequencing depth. Pairwise subsampling indicated that sequencing depth was expected to affect the degree of clonotype sharing among donors.

Using the deep immunoSEQ assay, TCR CDR3 regions were amplified from genomic DNA by multiplex PCR. Extracted genomic DNA from each cell subset was distributed evenly across all wells of several immunoSEQ 96-well plates, and each plate was treated as a replicate. For sorted subsets, roughly 190 ng of genomic DNA, equivalent to 30,000 or so T cell genomes, went into each replicate PCR. Purified libraries were quantified with a Qubit 3.0 fluorometer, sized on a Bioanalyzer 2100, and re-quantified with the KAPA Library Quantification kit. A separate single-read 150-cycle Illumina NextSeq 550 flow cell was used to sequence each immunoSEQ 96-well plate. From the authors' description of their analysis: The immunoSEQ output contained only junctional sequences without quality scores, so filtering could not match that applied to full-length reads. To assign V/J genes and CDR3, sequences were annotated against IMGT germline references using PyIR, a Python wrapper for IgBLAST v1.9. Any read was removed if the V/J assignment was weak (E-value above 1e-6), the CDR3 was missing, or the read contained stop codons, out-of-frame junctions, or ambiguous translated residues. V3J clonotypes were defined by identical inferred V gene, J gene, and CDR3 amino acid sequence. The percentage overlap between two repertoires was calculated by dividing the number of shared unique clonotypes by the size of the smaller repertoire. Richness of each repertoire was evaluated using RTK rarefaction, the Chao1 estimator, and Recon v2.1 estimates of unobserved clonotypes. Generation probabilities for all TCRbeta clonotypes obtained by the gDNA method from a handful of donors were computed using OLGA. TCRdb retrieved this table from immuneACCESS and kept in-frame rearrangements only. Not all clones are present; in checked studies, unresolved V genes account for under half, and no reason is known for the remainder. V and J calls and clone size are given by that table; D and trimming were obtained from the DNA. The sample table contains 550,000 to 700,000 clones; only one count was recorded for 73% of them. The ten largest clones add up to around 2% of the sample.

This clone was counted a single time. The target of this receptor is not known. The input lacks base qualities; no much larger clone sits a single base away. The donors were healthy, HIV-negative adults who had no recently reported acute infections or vaccinations. Every donor was a Caucasian adult residing in Nashville, Tennessee, USA. CD4+ T cells were enriched by magnetic negative selection; naive cells were then positively selected on CD45RA, and the negative fraction formed the memory subset. After blood collection by leukapheresis, PBMCs were isolated using Ficoll-Histopaque density gradient centrifugation and then cryopreserved in the vapor phase of liquid nitrogen. Purity and quantity of every magnetically sorted T cell population were checked by analytical flow cytometry. From each sorted fraction, genomic DNA was isolated and quantified by UV absorbance on a Nanodrop 2000c. Sequences GTSNPN (CDR1) and SVGIG (CDR2) are obtained from the germline V gene (reference sequence). The CDR3 starts with the cysteine, ends with the phenylalanine, and has 12 residues. Kept here is only the CDR3 DNA, which spans 36 bases and is read in frame from base 1. V drops 2 bases and J drops 3 bases, leaving 8 bases in between.

This clonotype was obtained from a woman under 40 in good health. The V gene is TRBV30 and the J gene is TRBJ2-7; the D gene is not confidently resolved. The sequencing sample was made of memory CD4+ T cells sorted from blood. The meaning of the sample's cell subset or site label: CD45RA-negative fraction. The DNA reads as follows: TGTGCCTGGAGTCCAGAAATCTACGAGCAGTACTTC. Its protein reads: CAWSPEIYEQYF.